What follows are 28 T cell receptor beta chains derived from one specimen sequenced in a study of regulatory T cells in long-lasting Graves disease. Stated time point: newly diagnosed GD, antithyroid drugs for less than 3 months. PBMC RNA served as the TCR library source. Both iRepertoire HTBI primers and Arm-PCR of CDR3 regions were used to build the TCR beta libraries. One entry per CDR3 protein results from TCRdb running MiXCR on the multiplex PCR reads. The data hold some 490,000 distinct CDR3 sequences, with around 13% observed a single time. The data also belong to a second study, concerning T cells in Graves' hyperthyroidism and ophthalmopathy.

The material sequenced was peripheral blood mononuclear cells (PBMCs), taken at new diagnosis, from a patient treated with antithyroid drugs. The receptor set was obtained from a woman in her 30s with Graves disease.

This clonotype was seen a handful of times. The likely explanation is a read error, given a far larger clone one base away. This sequence joins TRBV12-3 or TRBV12-4 and TRBJ2-7; 12 positions agree with TRBD2. This CDR3 has 13 amino acids. In nucleotides, the CDR3 is TGTGCCAGCAGCCTAGCGGGAGGGTACGAGCAGCACTTC. The encoded protein is CASSLAGGYEQHF.

This clonotype appeared many times. A junction end diverges from the germline sequence, so it may reflect a read error. The rearrangement uses TRBV27 and TRBJ2-1; 7 bases map to TRBD1. From germline, CDR1 is MNHEY and CDR2 SMNVEV (reference sequence). The length of the CDR3 is 14 residues. This CDR3 reads CASSVDRVHNEQFF. Here the CDR3 DNA reads TGTGCCAGCAGTGTAGACAGGGTACACAACGAGCAGTTCTTC.

This clonotype was counted ten times or more. The V gene is TRBV7-2, the J gene TRBJ1-4; possible D gene TRBD1, 6 bases. The germline V and J ends were trimmed by 2 bases and 8 bases, with 12 bases remaining between them. Looked up from germline, CDR1 is SGHTA and CDR2 is FQGNSA. This CDR3 comprises 14 residues. For the CDR3, the DNA is TGTGCCAGCAGCTTAAGGGGGAATCGAGAAAAACTGTTTTTT. Translation gives CASSLRGNREKLFF.

The table lists this clonotype with many counts. The CDR3 reads CSAKGSSGRGFRAEQYF. CDR3 nucleotide sequence: TGCAGTGCTAAGGGGTCTAGCGGGAGAGGCTTTAGGGCCGAGCAGTACTTC. This chain connects TRBV20-1 to TRBJ2-7, with 10 bases fitting TRBD2. CDR3 size: 17 residues. The trim removed 4 bases at V and 6 bases at J, leaving 18 bases unmatched. Germline V gene lookup returns CDR1 DFQATT and CDR2 SNEGSKA (reference sequence).

This clonotype appeared many times. The chain combines TRBV28 with TRBJ2-5, with a tentative D call TRBD2 (6 bases). CDR1 is MDHEN, CDR2 SYDVKM, per germline. V dropped 2 bases and J dropped 2 bases, with 9 bases sitting between them. This CDR3 contains 14 residues. The CDR3 sequence is CASSLMREQETQYF. The CDR3 DNA follows: TGTGCCAGCAGTTTAATGCGGGAACAAGAGACCCAGTACTTC. The variable domain in full, completed from reference TRBV28 and TRBJ2-5, reads DVKVTQSSRYLVKRTGEKVFLECVQDMDHENMFWYRQDPGLGLRLIYFSYDVKMKEKGDIPEGYSVSREKKERFSLILESASTNQTSMYLCASSLMREQETQYFGPGTRLLVL.

V and J are TRBV15 and TRBJ1-3; possible D gene TRBD1, 6 bases. Per germline, CDR1 LNHNV and CDR2 YYDKDF (reference sequence). V was shortened by 0 bases and J by 4 bases, with 10 bases between the two germline ends. The CDR3 runs to 15 residues. DNA for the CDR3: TGTGCCACCAGCAGAGATCCAGGGGTCGGAAACACCATATATTTT. This translates into CATSRDPGVGNTIYF.

This clonotype was counted only a few times. The germline gene is not matched at one end of the junction; a read error may be the cause. V usage is TRBV20-1 and J usage is TRBJ2-7; 10 nucleotides align to TRBD2. Germline CDR1 reads DFQATT; CDR2 reads SNEGSKA (reference sequence). There are 15 residues in the CDR3. The CDR3 loop reads CSTRKGLAGAYEQYF. In DNA form, the CDR3 reads TGCAGTACTAGAAAGGGGCTAGCGGGAGCCTACGAGCAGTACTTC.

This clonotype was seen at least ten times. In DNA, the CDR3 is TGCAGCGTGGGGGCTACAGGGGCCCCCCTCACTGAAGCTTTCTTT. Its protein product is CSVGATGAPLTEAFF. This chain joins TRBV29-1 and TRBJ1-1, with TRBD1 identical over 7 bases. Trimming took 6 bases from V and 4 from J; bases not matched to a gene: 14. Germline lookup yields CDR1 SQVTM and CDR2 ANQGSEA. The CDR3 runs to 15 residues.

Ten or more counts support this clonotype. This rearrangement joins TRBV12-3 or TRBV12-4 to TRBJ2-3, with 7 nucleotides matching TRBD1. This CDR3 region has 13 residues. The ends lost 6 bases at V and 3 bases at J; junction bases unmatched: 3. The DNA for the CDR3 is TGTGCCAGCAGACCGACAGGGACAGATACGCAGTATTTT. This gives the protein CASRPTGTDTQYF.

The chain uses TRBV7-3 and TRBJ2-2; TRBD2 is a possible D gene (6 bases). From germline, CDR1 is SGHTA and CDR2 FQGTGA. The CDR3 totals 15 residues. Trimming removed 3 bases at V and 0 bases at J, with 8 bases between. The DNA of the CDR3 is TGTGCCAGCAGCTTTGGAGGGTCGAACACCGGGGAGCTGTTTTTT. Translating gives CASSFGGSNTGELFF.

This clonotype came up many times. The chain combines TRBV6-5 with TRBJ2-6; no firm D call. The germline V gene encodes CDR1 MNHEY and CDR2 SVGAGI. This CDR3 contains 16 residues. V was clipped by 3 bases and J by 0 bases, with 9 bases between them. The CDR3 protein is CASSYVETSGANVLTF. For the CDR3, the DNA is TGTGCCAGCAGTTATGTAGAGACCTCTGGGGCCAACGTCCTGACTTTC.

This clonotype was seen ten or more times. This chain uses TRBV19 with TRBJ1-1; a possible D gene is TRBD1 (5 bases). Germline V lookup: CDR1 LNHDA, CDR2 SQIVND (reference sequence). This CDR3 is 16 amino acids long. Trimming removed 9 bases from V and 7 bases from J, with 27 bases in between. This CDR3 reads CASLNTGTGRHGEAFF. Written as DNA, the CDR3 is TGTGCCAGCCTGAACACCGGGACTGGGCGGCATGGTGAAGCTTTCTTT.

This clonotype was observed at least ten times. For the CDR3, the DNA is TGTGCCAGCAGCGTAGGGGACTTGAGCTCCTACGAGCAGTACTTC. Its protein product is CASSVGDLSSYEQYF. The chain is built from TRBV9 and TRBJ2-7; a weak D match, TRBD2 (6 bases). The CDR3 runs 15 residues. Trimming took off 0 bases at V and 0 bases at J, with 10 bases between the two ends. The germline V gene encodes CDR1 SGDLS and CDR2 YYNGEE.

The CDR3 bases are TGTGCCAGCAGCTCCCCCCGGACAGGGATGGGAGCTTTCTTT. The encoded protein is CASSSPRTGMGAFF. The chain joins TRBV5-6 to TRBJ1-1, with 8 bases fitting TRBD1. After removal of 3 bases from V and 10 bases from J, the junction contained 11 bases not matched to a gene. The CDR3 length is 14 residues. From germline, CDR1 is SGHDT and CDR2 YYEEEE.

This clonotype was observed at least ten times. The CDR3 here is CASSTDRGTDTQYF. The CDR3 nucleotides read TGTGCCAGCAGTACGGACAGGGGTACAGATACGCAGTATTTT. The chain links TRBV2 to TRBJ2-3, with 9 bases matching TRBD1. The CDR3 is 14 amino acids. Germline V CDR1 and CDR2: SNHLY, FYNNEI. V was pared by 5 bases and J by 3 bases, with 3 bases of the junction left unmatched.

This clonotype was picked up many times. The rearrangement joins TRBV11-3 to TRBJ2-7; the D gene is possibly TRBD2 (5 bases). CDR1 and CDR2 from the germline V gene are SGHNT and YENEEA. Trimming left V 0 bases short and J 3 bases short, with 6 bases between. The CDR3 loop spans 13 amino acids. DNA for the CDR3: TGTGCCAGCAGCTTAGACGGGAACTACGAGCAGTACTTC. Encoded protein: CASSLDGNYEQYF.

Notes on this clonotype: Being one base from a much bigger clone, this may be a read error. The rearrangement joins TRBV6-5 to TRBJ2-7; the D gene could be TRBD1 or TRBD2 (5 bases each). Germline loops: CDR1 MNHEY, CDR2 SVGAGI. CDR3 size: 13 residues. V was clipped by 2 bases and J by 6 bases, with 11 bases between them. The CDR3 DNA reads TGTGCCAGCAGTTACGGCAGGGAGACCGAGCAGTACTTC. Its translation: CASSYGRETEQYF.

This chain uses TRBV27 with TRBJ1-2, with D possibly TRBD1 on 5 matching bases. Germline CDR1 reads MNHEY; CDR2 reads SMNVEV (reference sequence). The germline V and J ends were trimmed by 2 bases and 8 bases, with 18 bases remaining between them. CDR3 length equals 15 residues. The CDR3: CASSLKWDGVGGYTF. CDR3 nucleotides: TGTGCCAGCAGTTTAAAATGGGACGGGGTGGGAGGCTACACCTTC.

This clonotype was counted at least ten times. The chain combines TRBV5-1 with TRBJ1-1; D may be TRBD1 (5 bases). Per germline, CDR1 SGHRS and CDR2 YFSETQ. The CDR3 runs 16 residues. Trimming left V 3 bases short and J 6 bases short, with 21 bases between. CDR3 amino acids: CASSSTRGRTSAEAFF. In DNA form, the CDR3 reads TGCGCCAGCAGCTCCACACGGGGACGGACGAGCGCTGAAGCTTTCTTT.

Remarks on this clonotype: Its ends do not fully match the called genes, so a read error is possible. The chain uses TRBV2 and TRBJ2-3; TRBD2 matches 7 bases. The CDR3 has 17 amino acids. Germline values: CDR1 SNHLY, CDR2 FYNNEI. The CDR3 bases are TGTGCCAGCACCCTGAGTCCCGGGACTAACCCCACAGATGCGCAGTATTTT. Translating gives CASTLSPGTNPTDAQYF.

This clonotype was seen more than once but under ten times. The V gene is TRBV7-8, the J gene TRBJ1-3, with D possibly being TRBD1 (6 bases). This CDR3 region has 14 residues. The V gene's germline CDR1 is SGHVS and CDR2 FQNEAQ. V lost 5 bases, J lost 4 bases, and 12 bases lay in between. The DNA for the CDR3 is TGTGCCAGCAGCCCGGGGACACACGGAAACACCATATATTTT. Its translation is CASSPGTHGNTIYF.

This clonotype was detected ten times or more. V is TRBV2 and J is TRBJ2-1; a weak D match, TRBD1 (5 bases). Germline-derived CDR1 and CDR2 are SNHLY and FYNNEI. Trimming took off 4 bases at V and 0 bases at J, with 7 bases between the two ends. This CDR3 region has 14 residues. CDR3 coding DNA: TGTGCCAGCAGTGGACAGAGCTCCTACAATGAGCAGTTCTTC. The encoded protein is CASSGQSSYNEQFF.

A remark on this clonotype: The CDR3 does not close with the conserved phenylalanine or tryptophan, likely indicating a read error. The genes are TRBV7-3 and TRBJ2-1, with TRBD2 identical over 9 bases. Germline CDR1 reads SGHTA; CDR2 reads FQGTGA. The V segment lost 2 bases and the J segment 2 bases; nucleotides outside the gene matches: 1. The length of the CDR3 is 15 residues. Here the CDR3 reads CASSLLAGPYNEQFL. The DNA for the CDR3 is TGTGCCAGCAGCTTACTAGCGGGACCCTACAATGAGCAGTTCCTC.

Many counts were recorded for this clonotype. The gene calls are TRBV20-1 and TRBJ2-7, with 7 bases identical to TRBD2. The CDR3 is made up of 15 amino acids. With 0 bases clipped from V and 3 bases from J, the junction kept 8 bases outside the gene matches. Germline V CDR1 and CDR2: DFQATT, SNEGSKA (reference sequence). The CDR3 is CSARDWSGTGYEQYF. In DNA form, the CDR3 reads TGCAGTGCTAGAGATTGGAGCGGGACGGGCTACGAGCAGTACTTC.

In this sample, this clonotype turned up many times. The V call is TRBV11-2, the J call TRBJ2-1; D possibly uses TRBD1 or TRBD2 (5 bases each). The CDR3 sequence is 17 residues long. The ends were cut back, 5 bases at V and 4 bases at J, with 21 bases in the middle. Germline CDR1 reads SGHAT; CDR2 reads FQNNGV. The CDR3: CASSARPIPGRYNEQFF. For the CDR3, the DNA is TGTGCCAGCAGCGCCCGGCCCATACCGGGACGATACAATGAGCAGTTCTTC.

This clonotype has at least ten counts. This sequence joins TRBV5-1 and TRBJ2-1; 11 nucleotides align to TRBD2. Germline assignment: CDR1 SGHRS and CDR2 YFSETQ. This CDR3 has 16 residues. Germline trimming cut 4 bases from V and 4 bases from J; bases unmatched to any gene: 7. The DNA of the CDR3 is TGCGCCAGCAGCGCCCCGGGACTAGCGGATTACAATGAGCAGTTCTTC. Protein: CASSAPGLADYNEQFF.

This clonotype was seen ten or more times. The gene calls are TRBV18 and TRBJ1-1; TRBD1 might be the D (5 bases). Deletions cut 3 bases from V and 4 bases from J, with 15 bases between. Per germline, CDR1 KGHSH and CDR2 LQKENI. CDR3 length equals 15 residues. CDR3 amino acids: CASSPSRAGATEAFF. CDR3 coding DNA: TGTGCCAGCTCACCGTCCAGGGCCGGAGCCACTGAAGCTTTCTTT.

This clonotype was detected many times. The J gene is TRBJ2-3, the V gene TRBV7-6, with D possibly being TRBD2 (5 bases). The CDR3 contains 12 residues. The V gene's germline CDR1 is SGHVS and CDR2 FNYEAQ. V lost 2 bases and J lost 10, with 10 bases in between. The DNA for the CDR3 is TGTGCCAGCAGCTTACTCTCTAGCTCGCAGTATTTT. Translated: CASSLLSSSQYF.